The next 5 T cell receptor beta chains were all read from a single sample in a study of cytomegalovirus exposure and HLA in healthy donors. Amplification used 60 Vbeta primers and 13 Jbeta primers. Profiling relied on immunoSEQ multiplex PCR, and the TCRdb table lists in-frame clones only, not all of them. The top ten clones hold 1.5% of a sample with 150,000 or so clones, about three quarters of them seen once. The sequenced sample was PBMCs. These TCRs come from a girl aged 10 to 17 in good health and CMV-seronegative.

The CDR3 is CASSFRRAGAEAFF. Here the CDR3 DNA reads TGTGCCAGCAGCTTTCGGAGGGCAGGCGCTGAAGCTTTCTTT. The chain employs TRBV11-1 and TRBJ1-1; D call uncertain. This CDR3 contains 14 residues. Per the germline V gene, CDR1 is SGHAT and CDR2 is FQDESV (reference sequence). V was pared by 3 bases and J by 6 bases, with 14 bases between.

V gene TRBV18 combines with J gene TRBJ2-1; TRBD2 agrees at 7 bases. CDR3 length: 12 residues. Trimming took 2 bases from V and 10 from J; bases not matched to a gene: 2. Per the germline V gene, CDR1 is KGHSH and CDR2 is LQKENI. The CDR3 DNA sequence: TGTGCCAGCTCACCAGGAGCGGGGGAGCAGTTCTTC. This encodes CASSPGAGEQFF.

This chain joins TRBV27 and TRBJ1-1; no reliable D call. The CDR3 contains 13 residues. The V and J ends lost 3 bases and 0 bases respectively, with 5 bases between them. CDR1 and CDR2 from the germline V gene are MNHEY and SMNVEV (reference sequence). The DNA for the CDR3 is TGTGCCAGCAGTTTCCAGATGAACACTGAAGCTTTCTTT. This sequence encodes CASSFQMNTEAFF.

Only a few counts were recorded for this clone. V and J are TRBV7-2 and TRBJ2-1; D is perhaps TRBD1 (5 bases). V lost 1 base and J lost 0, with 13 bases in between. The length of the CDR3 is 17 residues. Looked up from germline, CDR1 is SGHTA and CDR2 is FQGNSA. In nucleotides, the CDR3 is TGTGCCAGCAGCTTAGAGGGGCAGGCCTTCTCCTACAATGAGCAGTTCTTC. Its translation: CASSLEGQAFSYNEQFF.

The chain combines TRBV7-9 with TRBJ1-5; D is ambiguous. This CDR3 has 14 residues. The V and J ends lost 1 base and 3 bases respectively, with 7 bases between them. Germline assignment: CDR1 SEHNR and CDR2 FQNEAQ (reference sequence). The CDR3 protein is CASSLEQHNQPQHF. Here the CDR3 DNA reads TGTGCCAGCAGCTTAGAACAGCACAATCAGCCCCAGCATTTT.